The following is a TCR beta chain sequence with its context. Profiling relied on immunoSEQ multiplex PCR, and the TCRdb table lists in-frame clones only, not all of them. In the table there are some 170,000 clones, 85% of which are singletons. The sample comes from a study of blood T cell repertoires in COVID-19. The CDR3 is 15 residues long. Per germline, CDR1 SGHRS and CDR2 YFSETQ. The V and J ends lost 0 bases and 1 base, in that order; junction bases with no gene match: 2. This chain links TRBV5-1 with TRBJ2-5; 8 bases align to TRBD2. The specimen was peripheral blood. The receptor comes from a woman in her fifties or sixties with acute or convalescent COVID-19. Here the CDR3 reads CASSLVAGGQETQYF. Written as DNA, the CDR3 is TGCGCCAGCAGCTTGGTGGCGGGAGGCCAAGAGACCCAGTACTTC.